This record looks at one T cell receptor (beta chain) sequence and its context. Its antigen is not known. Other DNA sequences in the same sample also yield this CDR3. This record comes from a study of shared clonotypes between healthy human individuals. The assay was immunoSEQ multiplex PCR, and TCRdb's table has in-frame clones only and misses some. Of 2 million to 2.5 million clones listed, about 95% are singletons. The V end lost 6 bases, the J end lost 10 bases, and 10 bases lay between the germline ends. Germline loops: CDR1 SEHNR, CDR2 FQNEAQ (reference sequence). This CDR3 comprises 11 residues. Study-wide findings and caveats: Few donors restricted represented genetic and exposure-history diversity.

It was CD45RO-negative cells, positively selected for CCR7, that made up naive CD8 cells, with terminally differentiated effector memory CD45RA+ cells excluded. The rearrangement joins TRBV7-9 to TRBJ2-1; either TRBD1 or TRBD2 may fit D (5 bases each). The receptor was derived from a man between 18 and 29 years old in good health. Source material: naive CD8+ T cells sorted from blood. CDR3 sequence reads: CASSLGAEQFF. In DNA form, the CDR3 reads TGTGCCAGCAGTCTCGGGGCGGAGCAGTTCTTC.